A single sample is the source of the 30 T cell receptor beta chains below, sequenced in a study of T cell responses to AZD1222 COVID-19 vaccine. The assay was immunoSEQ multiplex PCR, and TCRdb's table has in-frame clones only and misses some. The sample records roughly 150,000 clones, around 93% being singletons. The source material was peripheral blood, sampled on day 0 of AZD1222 vaccination. These receptors were taken from an adult in good health.

The chain links TRBV5-1 to TRBJ2-1; unclear D gene. V lost 0 bases to trimming and J lost 4 bases, with 5 bases between them. Germline CDR1 reads SGHRS; CDR2 reads YFSETQ. The CDR3 is 13 amino acids. The CDR3 nucleotides read TGCGCCAGCAGCTTGGGCGGATACAATGAGCAGTTCTTC. It translates to CASSLGGYNEQFF. Full variable domain (remainder filled in from reference TRBV5-1 and TRBJ2-1): KAGVTQTPRYLIKTRGQQVTLSCSPISGHRSVSWYQQTPGQGLQFLFEYFSETQRNKGNFPGRFSGRQFSNSRSEMNVSTLELGDSALYLCASSLGGYNEQFFGPGTRLTVL.

This clone occurred once. The CDR3 loop reads CSVEVFPGGTEAFF. The CDR3 nucleotides are TGCAGCGTTGAGGTCTTCCCAGGGGGCACTGAAGCTTTCTTT. The V and J genes are TRBV29-1 and TRBJ1-1; 7 nucleotides agree with TRBD1. From germline, CDR1 is SQVTM and CDR2 ANQGSEA. The CDR3 contains 14 residues. The ends lost 3 bases at V and 4 bases at J; junction bases unmatched: 8.

The chain links TRBV7-2 to TRBJ2-7, with 8 bases fitting TRBD2. Losses at the gene ends were 5 bases for V and 2 bases for J; bases not matched to a gene: 5. The CDR3 is 14 amino acids. CDR1 is SGHTA and CDR2 is FQGNSA in the germline V gene. CDR3 amino acids: CASSGGRNAYEQYF. The CDR3, as DNA: TGTGCCAGCAGCGGCGGGAGGAACGCCTACGAGCAGTACTTC.

This sequence joins TRBV7-9 and TRBJ2-1, with no clear D. V was cut by 0 bases and J by 9 bases, with 12 bases left in between. The germline gives CDR1 SEHNR, CDR2 FQNEAQ (reference sequence). This CDR3 has 14 residues. The CDR3: CASSLASSAREQFF. In DNA form, the CDR3 reads TGTGCCAGCAGCTTAGCATCTAGTGCCCGTGAGCAGTTCTTC.

Only one count was recorded for this clone. V gene TRBV15 combines with J gene TRBJ2-2; 10 nucleotides agree with TRBD2. The germline gives CDR1 LNHNV, CDR2 YYDKDF (reference sequence). Germline trimming cut 5 bases from V and 7 bases from J; bases unmatched to any gene: 7. This CDR3 is 15 amino acids long. The CDR3 sequence: CATSPAAGGFGELFF. The CDR3 DNA follows: TGTGCCACCAGCCCAGCAGCGGGGGGGTTCGGGGAGCTGTTTTTT.

For this clone: Other DNA sequences within the sample encode an identical CDR3. The chain carries TRBV28 and TRBJ1-2; D is possibly TRBD1 (5 bases). Per the germline V gene, CDR1 is MDHEN and CDR2 is SYDVKM. Trimming cost V 6 bases and J 2 bases, with 10 bases left between them. The CDR3 sequence is 13 residues long. CDR3 protein: CASSQDRNYGYTF. DNA of the CDR3: TGTGCCAGCAGCCAAGACAGAAACTATGGCTACACCTTC.

The chain has TRBV2 and TRBJ1-5, with TRBD1 matching 7 bases. The CDR3 is made up of 13 amino acids. Germline V lookup: CDR1 SNHLY, CDR2 FYNNEI. V lost 6 bases, J lost 4 bases, and 3 bases stayed unmatched. CDR3 coding DNA: TGTGCCAGCAGCGACAGGGAAAATCAGCCCCAGCATTTT. Amino acid sequence: CASSDRENQPQHF.

The gene calls are TRBV5-5 and TRBJ2-1; TRBD1 is a possible D gene (5 bases). The CDR3 is made up of 14 amino acids. CDR1 SGHKS and CDR2 YYEKEE come from the germline V gene (reference sequence). V dropped 2 bases and J dropped 9 bases, with 15 bases sitting between them. The CDR3 reads CASSLDGHWREQFF. CDR3 nucleotide sequence: TGTGCCAGCAGCTTAGACGGACATTGGCGTGAGCAGTTCTTC.

The V call is TRBV5-1, the J call TRBJ2-7; D uncertain. This CDR3 spans 14 amino acids. Germline CDR1 and CDR2: SGHRS and YFSETQ. The V and J ends lost 1 base and 3 bases respectively, with 11 bases between them. CDR3: CASSLWDGDYEQYF. The CDR3 bases are TGCGCCAGCAGCTTGTGGGATGGGGACTACGAGCAGTACTTC.

The rearrangement uses TRBV5-4 and TRBJ1-4; no reliable D call. CDR1 is SGHNT, CDR2 YYREEE, per germline (reference sequence). CDR3 length: 17 residues. The V end lost 0 bases, the J end lost 2 bases, and 14 bases lay between the germline ends. The DNA for the CDR3 is TGTGCCAGCAGCTTGGGACGCACGGGGATGACTAATGAAAAACTGTTTTTT. This gives the protein CASSLGRTGMTNEKLFF.

CDR3 DNA: TGTGCCAGCAGCCGACAGTCCATAAATCAGCCCCAGCATTTT. This gives the protein CASSRQSINQPQHF. This chain connects TRBV16 to TRBJ1-5, with a tentative D call TRBD1 (5 bases). The CDR3 consists of 14 residues. Germline-derived CDR1 and CDR2 are KGHSY and FQNENV. Trimming left V 4 bases short and J 4 bases short, with 11 bases between.

This sequence joins TRBV25-1 and TRBJ1-4; 9 bases match TRBD1. The CDR3 runs to 16 residues. The junction had 9 bases not matched to a gene; V was cut back by 5 bases and J by 5 bases. Germline V gene data show CDR1 as MGHDK and CDR2 as SYGVNS. In nucleotides, the CDR3 is TGTGCCAGCAGTTCAAAGCCCGGGACAGGGAATGAAAAACTGTTTTTT. Protein sequence: CASSSKPGTGNEKLFF.

Concerning this clone: The same CDR3 arises from other DNA sequences in this sample as well. This chain joins TRBV7-2 and TRBJ1-6, with TRBD1 as a possible D gene (6 bases). Germline V lookup: CDR1 SGHTA, CDR2 FQGNSA. The CDR3 spans 15 residues. Trimming removed 3 bases at V and 13 bases at J, with 19 bases between. CDR3 bases: TGTGCCAGCAGCTTTCTCAGGGGTTTAGCTTCGCCCCTCCACTTT. Translation: CASSFLRGLASPLHF.

The chain uses TRBV7-2 and TRBJ2-2; D is perhaps TRBD1 (6 bases). CDR1 SGHTA and CDR2 FQGNSA come from the germline V gene. CDR3 length: 15 amino acids. The ends were cut back, 5 bases at V and 1 base at J, with 11 bases in the middle. CDR3 protein: CASSTGLGNTGELFF. CDR3 nucleotides: TGTGCCAGCAGCACAGGGTTAGGGAACACCGGGGAGCTGTTTTTT.

The CDR3 here is CAISEGGETQYF. The CDR3 nucleotides are TGTGCCATCTCCGAGGGAGGAGAGACCCAGTACTTC. This chain uses TRBV10-3 with TRBJ2-5; a weak D match, TRBD2 (6 bases). The germline V gene encodes CDR1 ENHRY and CDR2 SYGVKD. This CDR3 has 12 amino acids. Trimming left V 8 bases short and J 4 bases short, with 11 bases between.

The rearrangement joins TRBV6-5 to TRBJ1-3; D remains unclear. Per the germline V gene, CDR1 is MNHEY and CDR2 is SVGAGI. V was trimmed by 6 bases and J by 0 bases, leaving 12 bases between them. This CDR3 is 15 amino acids long. In DNA, the CDR3 is TGTGCCAGCAGGGTCGGTCCGCACTCTGGAAACACCATATATTTT. Encoded protein: CASRVGPHSGNTIYF.

This sequence joins TRBV2 and TRBJ1-5; the D gene is possibly TRBD1 (5 bases). The CDR3 extends over 12 amino acids. From germline, CDR1 is SNHLY and CDR2 FYNNEI. Deletions cut 3 bases from V and 6 bases from J, with 6 bases between. DNA for the CDR3: TGTGCCAGCAGTGACGGGGGTCAGCCCCAGCATTTT. It yields the protein CASSDGGQPQHF. Complete variable domain (other parts from reference TRBV2 and TRBJ1-5): EPEVTQTPSHQVTQMGQEVILRCVPISNHLYFYWYRQILGQKVEFLVSFYNNEISEKSEIFDDQFSVERPDGSNFTLKIRSTKLEDSAMYFCASSDGGQPQHFGDGTRLSIL.

The chain joins TRBV3-1 (or the pseudogene TRBV3-2) to TRBJ2-1, with TRBD2 identical over 8 bases. The germline V gene has CDR1 LGHDT and CDR2 YNNKEL (reference sequence). V gave up 4 bases and J gave up 9 bases; unmatched junction bases: 8. This CDR3 is built from 14 residues. For the CDR3, the DNA is TGTGCCAGCAGCCCGCCGGGGGGGGCCGGTGAGCAGTTCTTC. This codes for CASSPPGGAGEQFF.

A single count supports this clone. The chain joins TRBV27 to TRBJ1-6; TRBD1 is a possible D gene (6 bases). Germline V gene data show CDR1 as MNHEY and CDR2 as SMNVEV (reference sequence). V shed 6 bases and J shed 6 bases, with 9 bases lying between them. CDR3 size: 13 residues. CDR3 protein: CASRGTSNSPLHF. CDR3 coding DNA: TGTGCCAGCAGGGGGACAAGTAATTCACCCCTCCACTTT.

The rearrangement links TRBV4-3 to TRBJ2-3, with D possibly matching TRBD2 (6 bases). V gave up 1 base and J gave up 1 base, with 12 bases separating them. Germline-derived CDR1 and CDR2 are LGHNA and YSLEER. The CDR3 runs 16 residues. The CDR3 reads CASSQAQRAGTDTQYF. The DNA for the CDR3 is TGCGCCAGCAGCCAAGCCCAGCGGGCCGGCACAGATACGCAGTATTTT.

J is TRBJ2-5 and V is TRBV2; no reliable D call. CDR3 size: 12 residues. Germline loops: CDR1 SNHLY, CDR2 FYNNEI. V was trimmed by 1 base and J by 2 bases, leaving 2 bases between them. The CDR3 DNA sequence: TGTGCCAGCAGTGAAGAACAAGAGACCCAGTACTTC. It specifies CASSEEQETQYF. Looking up the rest from reference TRBV2 and TRBJ2-5 gives the full variable domain: EPEVTQTPSHQVTQMGQEVILRCVPISNHLYFYWYRQILGQKVEFLVSFYNNEISEKSEIFDDQFSVERPDGSNFTLKIRSTKLEDSAMYFCASSEEQETQYFGPGTRLLVL.

V usage is TRBV4-3 and J usage is TRBJ1-6, with unresolved D. CDR3 length equals 15 residues. Trimming removed 0 bases at V and 0 bases at J, with 3 bases between. Germline CDR1 reads LGHNA; CDR2 reads YSLEER. CDR3: CASSQDSSYNSPLHF. CDR3 nucleotide sequence: TGCGCCAGCAGCCAAGACAGCTCCTATAATTCACCCCTCCACTTT.

The rearrangement uses TRBV30 and TRBJ1-2; the D gene is possibly TRBD1 (6 bases). The CDR3 sequence is 13 residues long. V gave up 8 bases and J gave up 6 bases, with 19 bases separating them. CDR1 is GTSNPN, CDR2 SVGIG, per germline (reference sequence). The CDR3 loop reads CAVDGRGQNGYTF. In DNA, the CDR3 is TGTGCCGTGGATGGGCGGGGGCAGAATGGCTACACCTTC.

The chain employs TRBV5-1 and TRBJ1-1; TRBD1 matches 10 bases. This CDR3 contains 14 residues. CDR1 is SGHRS, CDR2 YFSETQ, per germline. The ends lost 2 bases at V and 4 bases at J; junction bases unmatched: 2. The CDR3 DNA sequence: TGCGCCAGCAGCTTAGGACAGGGGGGCACTGAAGCTTTCTTT. It translates to CASSLGQGGTEAFF.

The chain combines TRBV28 with TRBJ1-1; D is uncertain. Germline-derived CDR1 and CDR2 are MDHEN and SYDVKM. V was trimmed by 5 bases and J by 7 bases, leaving 14 bases between them. CDR3 length equals 13 residues. CDR3 residues: CASSPPDWGEAFF. In DNA, the CDR3 is TGTGCCAGCAGTCCACCAGATTGGGGTGAAGCTTTCTTT. The entire variable domain, with the rest obtained from reference TRBV28 and TRBJ1-1, is as follows: DVKVTQSSRYLVKRTGEKVFLECVQDMDHENMFWYRQDPGLGLRLIYFSYDVKMKEKGDIPEGYSVSREKKERFSLILESASTNQTSMYLCASSPPDWGEAFFGQGTRLTVV.

The V and J genes are TRBV19 and TRBJ2-2; 8 nucleotides line up with TRBD2. There are 15 residues in the CDR3. Germline CDR1 is LNHDA and CDR2 is SQIVND (reference sequence). The J segment lost 2 bases and the V segment lost 7 bases, leaving 6 bases of the junction unmatched. CDR3 loop: CASTDSGINTGELFF. In nucleotides, the CDR3 is TGTGCCAGTACCGATAGCGGGATCAACACCGGGGAGCTGTTTTTT.

The V gene is TRBV20-1, the J gene TRBJ1-1; TRBD1 agrees at 8 bases. The ends lost 3 bases at V and 4 bases at J; junction bases unmatched: 10. This CDR3 is built from 15 residues. The germline V gene encodes CDR1 DFQATT and CDR2 SNEGSKA (reference sequence). The CDR3 is CSASKPGGTGTEAFF. The DNA of the CDR3 is TGCAGTGCTAGTAAACCCGGGGGGACAGGCACTGAAGCTTTCTTT.

This chain uses TRBV30 with TRBJ1-2, with 8 nucleotides matching TRBD1. Trimming removed 2 bases from V and 3 bases from J; junction bases left unmatched: 2. In germline, CDR1 is GTSNPN, CDR2 SVGIG (reference sequence). This CDR3 has 13 residues. CDR3 nucleotide sequence: TGTGCCTGGAGTCCAGGGGGCGACTATGGCTACACCTTC. This encodes CAWSPGGDYGYTF. The variable domain in full, with the rest retrieved from reference TRBV30 and TRBJ1-2, is SQTIHQWPATLVQPVGSPLSLECTVEGTSNPNLYWYRQAAGRGLQLLFYSVGIGQISSEVPQNLSASRPQDRQFILSSKKLLLSDSGFYLCAWSPGGDYGYTFGSGTRLTVV.

V and J are TRBV11-2 and TRBJ2-1; 8 bases line up with TRBD2. V gave up 3 bases and J gave up 8 bases; unmatched junction bases: 9. Germline-derived CDR1 and CDR2 are SGHAT and FQNNGV. The length of the CDR3 is 15 residues. CDR3 in DNA: TGTGCCAGCAGCTTCGGGACTAGTGTTCTCGATGAGCAGTTCTTC. Translation: CASSFGTSVLDEQFF.

The CDR3 nucleotides are TGTGCCAGCAGTTTTAGGCCAAGCAACAACTATGGCTACACCTTC. Amino acids: CASSFRPSNNYGYTF. V is TRBV27 and J is TRBJ1-2; D not certain. Germline-derived CDR1 and CDR2 are MNHEY and SMNVEV (reference sequence). The CDR3 contains 15 residues. V lost 3 bases and J 2 bases, leaving 13 bases between the germline ends.